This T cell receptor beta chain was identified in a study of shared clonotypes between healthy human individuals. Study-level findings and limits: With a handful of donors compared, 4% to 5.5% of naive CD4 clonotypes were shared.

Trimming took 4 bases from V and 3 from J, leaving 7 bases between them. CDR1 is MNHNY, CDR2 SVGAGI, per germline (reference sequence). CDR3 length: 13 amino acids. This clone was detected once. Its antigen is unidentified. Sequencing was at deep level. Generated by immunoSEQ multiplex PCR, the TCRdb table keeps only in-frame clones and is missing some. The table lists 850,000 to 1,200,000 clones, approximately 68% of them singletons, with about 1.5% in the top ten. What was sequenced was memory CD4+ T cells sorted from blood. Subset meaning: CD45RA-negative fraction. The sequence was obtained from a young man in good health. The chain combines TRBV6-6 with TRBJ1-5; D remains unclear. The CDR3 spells CASSWVANQPQHF. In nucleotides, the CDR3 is TGTGCCAGCAGTTGGGTAGCCAATCAGCCCCAGCATTTT.